This entry describes one T cell receptor (beta chain). What it binds is unknown. The sample comes from a study of Ad26.COV2.S vaccination and SARS-CoV-2 variants. For the study at large: Enrolled in COV1001, the donor was in the Ad26.COV2.S trial arm, which received the vaccine. Participants got Ad26.COV2.S intramuscularly, once or twice 56 days apart.

The treatment: some 20 received Ad26.COV2.S at low or high dose, single or two shots; about five received placebo; per-sample allocation not given. Each sample was drawn 63 days after the first injection (of vaccine or placebo). The individual, an adult aged 18-55 years, was a donor in Boston. The CDR3 consists of 16 residues. Trimming removed 6 bases from V and 0 bases from J; junction bases left unmatched: 6. Germline loops: CDR1 SGHAT, CDR2 FQNNGV. Study results and caveats: Reported findings describe substantial breadth in spike-specific CD8+ and CD4+ T cell responses following vaccination.

Sequenced by immunoSEQ multiplex PCR; TCRdb stores in-frame clones only, minus some. The data hold about 390,000 clones, with about nine tenths observed a single time. The chain links TRBV11-2 to TRBJ1-3, with 9 nucleotides matching TRBD1. The source was peripheral blood, collected in a trial of Ad26.COV2.S vaccine versus placebo. This TCR was recovered from a person between 18 and 65 years old who received the Ad26.COV2.S COVID-19 vaccine or a placebo. The CDR3 here is CASSRGQGNSGNTIYF. The CDR3 DNA sequence: TGTGCCAGCAGTCGAGGACAGGGGAACTCTGGAAACACCATATATTTT.